One sample yielded the 5 T cell receptor beta chains listed below, sequenced in a study of tumor and adjacent non-tumor tissue in lung cancer. Three rounds of nested PCR, following a modified ARM-PCR protocol, produced the TCRbeta library. TCRdb passed the multiplex PCR reads through MiXCR, listing each CDR3 protein once. Altogether more than 75,000 distinct CDR3 sequences are present, 80% being singletons, with the ten largest covering 13%. RNA was extracted from bulk tissue without any cell sorting. The sample consisted of lung tumor tissue. The receptors come from a woman between 45 and 60 years old with non-small cell lung cancer.

The chain carries TRBV12-5 and TRBJ2-1; 8 positions match TRBD2. The CDR3 is 14 residues long. The germline gives CDR1 LGHNT, CDR2 FRNRAP. With V trimmed by 7 bases and J by 5 bases, 7 bases remained unmatched. The CDR3 loop reads CASVLAGWDNEQFF. CDR3 DNA sequence: TGTGCTAGTGTCCTAGCGGGCTGGGACAATGAGCAGTTCTTC. The variable domain in full, with the rest retrieved from reference TRBV12-5 and TRBJ2-1, is DARVTQTPRHKVTEMGQEVTMRCQPILGHNTVFWYRQTMMQGLELLAYFRNRAPLDDSGMPKDRFSAEMPDATLATLKIQPSEPRDSAVYFCASVLAGWDNEQFFGPGTRLTVL.

This clonotype appeared once. The chain is built from TRBV5-6 and TRBJ2-1; 11 bases match TRBD2. The CDR3 is made up of 15 amino acids. From germline, CDR1 is SGHDT and CDR2 YYEEEE. The CDR3 DNA reads as TGTGCAAGTCGTCCTAGCGGGAGGAGGTACAATGAGTTGTTCTTC. Translating gives CASRPSGRRYNELFF.

J is TRBJ2-7 and V is TRBV2; no clear D gene. The V end was cut by 8 bases, the J end by 5 bases, with 10 bases between. Germline CDR1 and CDR2: SNHLY and FYNNEI. This CDR3 has 11 amino acids. This chain's CDR3 is CASPTQNEQYF. As DNA, the CDR3 is TGTGCCAGCCCGACACAAAACGAGCAGTACTTC. Drawing the rest from reference TRBV2 and TRBJ2-7, the complete variable domain is EPEVTQTPSHQVTQMGQEVILRCVPISNHLYFYWYRQILGQKVEFLVSFYNNEISEKSEIFDDQFSVERPDGSNFTLKIRSTKLEDSAMYFCASPTQNEQYFGPGTRLTVT.

This clonotype was recorded once. One junction end does not reproduce the germline sequence, and a read error may be involved. The chain recombines TRBV4-1 with TRBJ2-1; 11 bases map to TRBD2. The CDR3 extends over 16 amino acids. Germline values: CDR1 MGHRA, CDR2 YSYEKL. The CDR3 reads CTSRQVVAGGNKEQFF. The CDR3 nucleotides read TGCACCAGCAGGCAAGTCGTAGCGGGAGGGAACAAAGAGCAGTTCTTC.

This clonotype was seen many times. V is TRBV4-2 and J is TRBJ1-1, with 9 positions matching TRBD1. V dropped 4 bases and J dropped 4; count of bases not matched to a gene: 13. Germline loops: CDR1 LGHNA, CDR2 YNFKEQ. This CDR3 has 17 amino acids. CDR3 nucleotides: TGTGCCAGCAGCCGGGTCACAGGGGGCCGGGGTGTCACTGAAGCTTTCTTT. Amino acids: CASSRVTGGRGVTEAFF.